A single sample gave rise to the 20 T cell receptor beta chains below, sequenced in a study of T cell changes during pregnancy in multiple sclerosis. Repertoires were generated with immunoSEQ multiplex PCR, while TCRdb's copy carries only in-frame clones and drops some. The sample records 70,000 or so clones, 91% being singletons. Sequenced material: peripheral blood, taken in the third trimester of pregnancy. The source of these receptors is a female donor in good health, enrolled as a control in a pregnancy study.

This chain uses TRBV7-2 with TRBJ1-5; 7 bases agree with TRBD1. V dropped 6 bases and J dropped 3; count of bases not matched to a gene: 8. The V gene's germline CDR1 is SGHTA and CDR2 FQGNSA. The CDR3 covers 15 residues. The CDR3 nucleotides are TGTGCCAGCAGTTACAGGGGACTCAACAATCAGCCCCAGCATTTT. The encoded protein is CASSYRGLNNQPQHF.

The chain is built from TRBV10-3 and TRBJ1-1; weak D call: TRBD1 (6 bases). CDR3 length: 13 residues. Trimming left V 6 bases short and J 4 bases short, with 12 bases between. CDR1 and CDR2 from the germline V gene are ENHRY and SYGVKD. As DNA, the CDR3 is TGTGCCATCAGACAGGGAGAAGGCACTGAAGCTTTCTTT. Amino acid sequence: CAIRQGEGTEAFF.

The chain combines TRBV6-6 with TRBJ2-3; TRBD1 matches at 8 bases. V shed 7 bases, J shed 2 bases, and the junction held 8 bases outside the gene matches. The CDR3 runs to 15 residues. Germline V lookup: CDR1 MNHNY, CDR2 SVGAGI (reference sequence). The CDR3 is CASKETGGLTDTQYF. DNA of the CDR3: TGTGCCAGCAAAGAAACAGGGGGACTCACAGATACGCAGTATTTT.

The V and J genes are TRBV27 and TRBJ2-1; maybe TRBD2 (6 bases). This CDR3 comprises 14 residues. Between the trimmed V and J ends, which lost 5 bases and 1 base, there was a span of 9 bases. CDR1 and CDR2 from the germline V gene are MNHEY and SMNVEV (reference sequence). CDR3 residues: CASSLAGSYNEQFF. CDR3 DNA: TGTGCCAGCAGTCTCGCGGGGTCCTACAATGAGCAGTTCTTC.

V is TRBV30 and J is TRBJ1-4, with 7 bases lining up with TRBD1. Per the germline V gene, CDR1 is GTSNPN and CDR2 is SVGIG (reference sequence). The V and J ends lost 4 bases and 5 bases, in that order; junction bases with no gene match: 13. This CDR3 spans 16 amino acids. In DNA form, the CDR3 reads TGTGCCTGGACTTCCCGATGGGTCAGGGGGAATGAAAAACTGTTTTTT. This gives the protein CAWTSRWVRGNEKLFF. Based on the CDR3 plus reference TRBV30 and TRBJ1-4, the full variable domain is SQTIHQWPATLVQPVGSPLSLECTVEGTSNPNLYWYRQAAGRGLQLLFYSVGIGQISSEVPQNLSASRPQDRQFILSSKKLLLSDSGFYLCAWTSRWVRGNEKLFFGSGTQLSVL.

In DNA, the CDR3 is TGCGCAGCGCAGCGGGACAGGAAAGATCAGCCCCAGCATTTT. Translated, it gives CAAQRDRKDQPQHF. This sequence joins TRBV29-1 and TRBJ1-5, with 8 bases aligning to TRBD1. CDR1 and CDR2 from the germline V gene are SQVTM and ANQGSEA. The length of the CDR3 is 14 residues.

The chain combines TRBV27 with TRBJ1-1; D possibly corresponds to TRBD1 (6 bases). The CDR3 length is 13 residues. Per germline, CDR1 MNHEY and CDR2 SMNVEV (reference sequence). Trimming took 6 bases from V and 3 from J, leaving 11 bases between them. The CDR3 nucleotides read TGTGCCAGCAGAACGTACAGGGACACTGAAGCTTTCTTT. Its translation: CASRTYRDTEAFF.

CDR3 sequence (DNA): TGTGCCAGCAGCGTAGACGCCTATAGCAATCAGCCCCAGCATTTT. It translates to CASSVDAYSNQPQHF. The chain is built from TRBV9 and TRBJ1-5, with D hard to call. CDR1 and CDR2 (germline): SGDLS, YYNGEE. The V end was cut by 0 bases, the J end by 0 bases, with 7 bases between. There are 15 residues in the CDR3.

V usage is TRBV27 and J usage is TRBJ2-1; the D gene is possibly TRBD2 (6 bases). Germline CDR1 MNHEY, CDR2 SMNVEV (reference sequence). Between the trimmed V and J ends, which lost 5 bases and 0 bases, there was a span of 11 bases. The CDR3 runs to 15 residues. The CDR3 sequence: CASSPRGLSYNEQFF. In DNA, the CDR3 is TGTGCCAGCAGTCCAAGGGGACTCTCCTACAATGAGCAGTTCTTC.

This chain joins TRBV7-6 and TRBJ2-7, with D possibly matching TRBD2 (6 bases). The germline V gene has CDR1 SGHVS and CDR2 FNYEAQ. The CDR3 sequence is 15 residues long. The V gene lost 1 base and the J gene lost 2 bases, with 12 bases spanning the gap. CDR3 bases: TGTGCCAGCAGCTTAGGCCCGGGGGATACCTACGAGCAGTACTTC. This codes for CASSLGPGDTYEQYF.

The rearrangement links TRBV7-2 to TRBJ2-5; 7 nucleotides agree with TRBD2. This CDR3 is 15 amino acids long. Germline V gene sequence: CDR1 SGHTA, CDR2 FQGNSA. Losses at the gene ends were 2 bases for V and 4 bases for J; bases not matched to a gene: 7. CDR3 sequence (DNA): TGTGCCAGCAGCTTACATGCGGGAGTGACAGAGACCCAGTACTTC. It codes for CASSLHAGVTETQYF.

V gene TRBV27 combines with J gene TRBJ2-1; TRBD2 matches at 12 bases. Trimming cost V 5 bases and J 9 bases; bases outside gene matches: 14. This CDR3 is built from 17 residues. Germline CDR1 is MNHEY and CDR2 is SMNVEV (reference sequence). CDR3 in DNA: TGTGCCAGCAGTGCGACTAGCGGGGGTATGGGTAGTCTTGAGCAGTTCTTC. Amino acids: CASSATSGGMGSLEQFF.

The J gene is TRBJ2-1, the V gene TRBV28, with D maybe TRBD2 (5 bases). Trimming pared 3 bases from V and 0 bases from J, leaving 12 bases between. This CDR3 contains 16 residues. Germline V gene lookup returns CDR1 MDHEN and CDR2 SYDVKM. The CDR3, as DNA: TGTGCCAGCAGTTTGCGGGCGTCGAGCTCCTACAATGAGCAGTTCTTC. It encodes CASSLRASSSYNEQFF. The full variable domain, in which reference TRBV28 and TRBJ2-1 provide the parts outside the CDR3, is DVKVTQSSRYLVKRTGEKVFLECVQDMDHENMFWYRQDPGLGLRLIYFSYDVKMKEKGDIPEGYSVSREKKERFSLILESASTNQTSMYLCASSLRASSSYNEQFFGPGTRLTVL.

This chain uses TRBV7-9 with TRBJ2-1; 10 positions agree with TRBD2. The CDR3 runs 15 residues. Germline loops: CDR1 SEHNR, CDR2 FQNEAQ (reference sequence). V was clipped by 4 bases and J by 4 bases; unmatched bases: 4. The CDR3 DNA follows: TGTGCCAGCAGCTCCCAAGCGGGAGGGTACAATGAGCAGTTCTTC. Protein sequence: CASSSQAGGYNEQFF.

The CDR3 DNA follows: TGTGCCAGCAGCCCTTTCCGGGGTGGTGGCTATGGCTACACCTTC. It encodes CASSPFRGGGYGYTF. V is TRBV7-9 and J is TRBJ1-2; no definite D call. This CDR3 is built from 15 residues. Trimming cost V 5 bases and J 4 bases, with 17 bases left between them. Germline values: CDR1 SEHNR, CDR2 FQNEAQ (reference sequence).

The rearrangement uses TRBV7-2 and TRBJ1-1; TRBD1 is a possible D gene (5 bases). The CDR3 loop spans 13 amino acids. V gave up 5 bases and J gave up 1 base, with 8 bases separating them. Germline V gene data show CDR1 as SGHTA and CDR2 as FQGNSA. The chain's CDR3 is CASSPQGNTEAFF. The CDR3 region has the DNA TGTGCCAGCAGCCCGCAGGGGAACACTGAAGCTTTCTTT.

V and J are TRBV7-2 and TRBJ2-2; D might be TRBD1 (6 bases). The V gene lost 1 base and the J gene lost 4 bases, with 10 bases spanning the gap. This CDR3 region has 15 residues. Germline CDR1 and CDR2: SGHTA and FQGNSA. CDR3 sequence: CASSLEGGATGELFF. The DNA for the CDR3 is TGTGCCAGCAGCTTAGAAGGGGGAGCCACCGGGGAGCTGTTTTTT. The complete variable domain, with remaining parts taken from reference TRBV7-2 and TRBJ2-2, reads GAGVSQSPSNKVTEKGKDVELRCDPISGHTALYWYRQSLGQGLEFLIYFQGNSAPDKSGLPSDRFSAERTGGSVSTLTIQRTQQEDSAVYLCASSLEGGATGELFFGEGSRLTVL.

The chain recombines TRBV29-1 with TRBJ2-2; 10 bases are shared with TRBD1. This CDR3 contains 13 residues. J lost 6 bases, V lost 5 bases, and 3 bases had no gene match. The germline gives CDR1 SQVTM, CDR2 ANQGSEA. DNA of the CDR3: TGCAGCGTTCGGACAGGGGGGGCCGGGGAGCTGTTTTTT. It specifies CSVRTGGAGELFF.

There are a few counts of this clone. This chain joins TRBV15 and TRBJ1-5, with 7 bases that match TRBD1. The CDR3 spans 14 residues. Germline V CDR1 and CDR2: LNHNV, YYDKDF (reference sequence). J was trimmed by 3 bases and V by 4 bases; bases with no gene match: 3. In DNA, the CDR3 is TGTGCCACCAGCAAAGACAGGGTCAATCAGCCCCAGCATTTT. Translation: CATSKDRVNQPQHF.

The rearrangement uses TRBV2 and TRBJ2-1; no firm D call. This CDR3 is 15 amino acids long. V dropped 3 bases and J dropped 7 bases, with 16 bases sitting between them. The germline V gene has CDR1 SNHLY and CDR2 FYNNEI. CDR3 amino acids: CASSDPTTVLNEQFF. CDR3 in DNA: TGTGCCAGCAGTGATCCAACGACGGTACTAAATGAGCAGTTCTTC. Full variable domain (outside the CDR3, taken from reference TRBV2 and TRBJ2-1): EPEVTQTPSHQVTQMGQEVILRCVPISNHLYFYWYRQILGQKVEFLVSFYNNEISEKSEIFDDQFSVERPDGSNFTLKIRSTKLEDSAMYFCASSDPTTVLNEQFFGPGTRLTVL.